The 3 T cell receptor beta chains in this list originate from one sample, sequenced in a study of Tregs in tolerant kidney transplant recipients. Profiled with immunoSEQ multiplex PCR; TCRdb holds only in-frame clones, not every one. The repertoire holds around 75,000 clones, about 88% seen once, with 0.35% to 0.5% in the top ten. Sequenced material: CD4+ T cells from blood, taken before the transplant. These receptor sequences come from a human donor who received a combined kidney and bone marrow transplant.

V and J are TRBV11-2 and TRBJ2-3; 7 bases are a match to TRBD2. The germline gives CDR1 SGHAT, CDR2 FQNNGV. The CDR3 has 16 amino acids. The junction had 5 bases not matched to a gene; V was cut back by 1 base and J by 1 base. CDR3 in DNA: TGTGCCAGCAGCTTAGGATGGGAGGGTCGCACAGATACGCAGTATTTT. The encoded protein is CASSLGWEGRTDTQYF.

The count of this clone is one. The chain has TRBV5-5 and TRBJ2-5, with D hard to call. Trimming cost V 2 bases and J 5 bases, with 13 bases left between them. CDR1 is SGHKS and CDR2 is YYEKEE in the germline V gene (reference sequence). This CDR3 region has 14 residues. The CDR3 here is CASSFSLLSETQYF. The CDR3 nucleotides read TGTGCCAGCAGCTTTTCCTTATTATCGGAGACCCAGTACTTC.

This chain's CDR3 is CASRGTAGNTIYF. The CDR3 DNA follows: TGTGCCAGCAGGGGTACAGCAGGAAACACCATATATTTT. The chain joins TRBV7-2 to TRBJ1-3; D unclear. The CDR3 length is 13 residues. CDR1 is SGHTA, CDR2 FQGNSA, per germline. Deletions cut 6 bases from V and 4 bases from J, with 10 bases between.